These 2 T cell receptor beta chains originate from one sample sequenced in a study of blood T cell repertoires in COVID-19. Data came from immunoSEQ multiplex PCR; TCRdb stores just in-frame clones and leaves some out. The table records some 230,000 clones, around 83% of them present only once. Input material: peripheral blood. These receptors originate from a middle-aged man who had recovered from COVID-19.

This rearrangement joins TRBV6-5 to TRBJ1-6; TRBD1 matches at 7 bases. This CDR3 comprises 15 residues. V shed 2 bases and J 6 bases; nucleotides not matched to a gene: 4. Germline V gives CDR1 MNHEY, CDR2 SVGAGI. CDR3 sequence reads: CASSYGGTANSPLHF. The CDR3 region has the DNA TGTGCCAGCAGTTACGGGGGGACAGCTAATTCACCCCTCCACTTT.

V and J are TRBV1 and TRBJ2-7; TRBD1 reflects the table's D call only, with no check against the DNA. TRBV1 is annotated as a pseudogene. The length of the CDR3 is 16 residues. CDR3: CTSSQDGRGTAYEQYF. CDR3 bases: TGCACCAGCAGCCAAGATGGAAGGGGAACCGCCTACGAGCAGTACTTC.